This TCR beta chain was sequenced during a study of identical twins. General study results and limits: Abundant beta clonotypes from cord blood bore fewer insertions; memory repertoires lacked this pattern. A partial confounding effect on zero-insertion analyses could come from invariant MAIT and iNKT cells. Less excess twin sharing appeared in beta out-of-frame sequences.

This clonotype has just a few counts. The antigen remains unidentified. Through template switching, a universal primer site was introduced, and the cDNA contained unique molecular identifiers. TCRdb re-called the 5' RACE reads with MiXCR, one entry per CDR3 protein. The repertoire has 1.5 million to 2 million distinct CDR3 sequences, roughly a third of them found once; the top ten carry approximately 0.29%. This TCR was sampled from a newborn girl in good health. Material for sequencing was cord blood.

CDR3 amino acids: CSASLATGRWGGYTF. The CDR3 DNA is TGCAGTGCTAGCCTGGCGACAGGCCGCTGGGGGGGCTACACCTTC. The chain has TRBV20-1 and TRBJ1-2; maybe TRBD1 (6 bases). Germline CDR1 reads DFQATT; CDR2 reads SNEGSKA (reference sequence). The CDR3 spans 15 residues. Trimming stripped 3 bases from V and 8 bases from J, with 22 bases between.